This TCR beta chain was sequenced in a study of read filtering for tumor transcriptome and immune sequencing. The library was built from 400 ng RNA with molecular barcoded adaptors for alpha/delta and beta/gamma chains. A single record per CDR3 protein comes from TCRdb applying MiXCR to the reads. The data show fewer than 150,000 distinct CDR3 sequences, about an eighth seen once. The germline CDR1 and CDR2 sequences are SEHNR and FQNEAQ (reference sequence). V dropped 5 bases and J dropped 4 bases, with 14 bases sitting between them. This CDR3 is built from 14 residues. Material: a population of CD138-negative cells sorted from bone marrow. The genes are TRBV7-9 and TRBJ1-1; possible D gene TRBD1, 6 bases. This TCR was recovered from a donor aged 40 or older with multiple myeloma. The CDR3 loop reads CASSPQGDGTEAFF. The CDR3 nucleotides are TGTGCCAGCAGCCCACAGGGAGACGGCACTGAAGCTTTCTTT.